This T cell receptor beta chain emerged from a study of T cell repertoires in cytomegalovirus infection. Findings and caveats of the study: Identification of carriers of CMV plus the relevant HLA was achieved through cumulative public TCR beta family frequency.

Via MiXCR, TCRdb re-called the reads, giving one row per CDR3 protein. The data show 640,000 or so distinct CDR3 sequences, with approximately 33% seen just once and roughly 18% held by the top ten. As for this clonotype: Its specificity is not known.

V gave up 2 bases and J gave up 6 bases; unmatched junction bases: 6. The CDR3 is 15 amino acids. Germline V lookup: CDR1 MNHEY, CDR2 SVGEGT. The origin of this receptor is a human donor in good health (CMV status not recorded). Some clones in this sample may be carry-over from other donors' samples. The gene calls are TRBV6-2 or TRBV6-3 and TRBJ2-3; 9 bases line up with TRBD2. Sequenced material: cultured PBMCs, taken from culture after CMV antigen stimulation. The CDR3 nucleotides read TGTGCCAGCAGTTACGGCGGGAGGGCCAGGGATACGCAGTATTTT. Translation: CASSYGGRARDTQYF.